Included here is one T cell receptor (beta chain) sequence, with context. As processed by the authors: Estimated nucleated cell counts came from reference gene primer amplification. Method: immunoSEQ multiplex PCR; TCRdb's copy keeps in-frame clones and lacks some. Clonal size and the V and J genes are those of that table, whereas D and trimming came from the DNA. Of roughly 70,000 clones in the sample, about 80% were seen once. This record belongs to a study of blood T cell repertoires in COVID-19. Background on the study: The United States, Italy and Spain were the sources of the acute and convalescent COVID-19 samples. The cDNA or gDNA used as material had been derived from T cells, B-cell-depleted T cells, or PBMCs.

V was shortened by 3 bases and J by 0 bases, with 6 bases between the two germline ends. Per the germline V gene, CDR1 is SGHTA and CDR2 is FQGTGA. This CDR3 contains 15 residues. Sequencing used peripheral blood. This clonotype was obtained from a woman in her seventies with acute or convalescent COVID-19. The genes are TRBV7-3 and TRBJ1-6; unclear D gene. The CDR3 loop reads CASSLGSSYNSPLHF. The CDR3 DNA reads as TGTGCCAGCAGCTTGGGGAGCTCCTATAATTCACCCCTCCACTTT.